The TCR beta chain described here comes from a study of beta chain features in type 1 diabetes. Study conclusions and caveats: All four CD4+ subsets from Type 1 diabetes patients carried moderately but significantly shorter TCRB CDR3s. Relative to healthy donors, patients appeared to have naive, central memory and Treg TCRB repertoires that were more similar. Sequencing from cDNA could over-represent high-TCR-expressing cells.

The study reverse transcribed the entire isolated RNA, so it sequenced expressed TCRB transcripts. Assay used: immunoSEQ multiplex PCR; TCRdb lists only in-frame clones, some missing. The sample consists of 860,000 or so clones, about a sixth of them appearing once. Germline-derived CDR1 and CDR2 are SGHTA and FQGNSA. This CDR3 spans 14 amino acids. V was clipped by 4 bases and J by 0 bases, with 9 bases between them. A remark on this clone: Its antigen is not known.

Sequencing was done on a sample of naive CD4+ T cells from blood. The sequence was collected from a young woman in good health. The rearrangement joins TRBV7-2 to TRBJ2-5; the D gene is possibly TRBD2 (6 bases). The CDR3, as DNA: TGTGCCAGCAGCTCAAGCGGGCACCAAGAGACCCAGTACTTC. It codes for CASSSSGHQETQYF.